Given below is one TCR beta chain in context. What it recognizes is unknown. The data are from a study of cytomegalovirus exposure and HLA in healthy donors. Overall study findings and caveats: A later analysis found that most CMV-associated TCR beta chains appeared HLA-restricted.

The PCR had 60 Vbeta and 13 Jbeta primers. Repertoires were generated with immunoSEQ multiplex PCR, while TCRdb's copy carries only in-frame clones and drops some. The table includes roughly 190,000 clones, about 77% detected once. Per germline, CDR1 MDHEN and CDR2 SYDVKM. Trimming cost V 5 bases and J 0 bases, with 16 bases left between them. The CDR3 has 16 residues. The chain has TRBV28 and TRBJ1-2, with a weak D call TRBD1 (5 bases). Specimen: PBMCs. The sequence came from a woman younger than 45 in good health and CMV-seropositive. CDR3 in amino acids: CASSTGTEVANYGYTF. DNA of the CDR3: TGTGCCAGCAGTACAGGAACAGAAGTAGCTAACTATGGCTACACCTTC.